The 29 T cell receptor beta chains presented below share a single source sample, sequenced in a study of cytomegalovirus exposure and HLA in healthy donors. Assay: immunoSEQ multiplex PCR; the TCRdb copy retains only in-frame clones and omits some. The sample shows approximately 60,000 clones, roughly 94% of them seen only once. Sequencing used PBMCs. All receptors come from a woman aged 18-29 years in good health and CMV-seropositive.

The chain employs TRBV27 and TRBJ2-5; D gene uncertain. Germline V lookup: CDR1 MNHEY, CDR2 SMNVEV (reference sequence). The CDR3 consists of 14 residues. V was shortened by 0 bases and J by 2 bases, with 7 bases between the two germline ends. The CDR3 DNA sequence: TGTGCCAGCAGTTTATCCCCCAATCAAGAGACCCAGTACTTC. This encodes CASSLSPNQETQYF.

V usage is TRBV28 and J usage is TRBJ2-7; no clear D. The germline V gene has CDR1 MDHEN and CDR2 SYDVKM. The length of the CDR3 is 12 residues. Trimming removed 5 bases at V and 4 bases at J, with 9 bases between. The CDR3 protein is CASSPNYYEQYF. In nucleotides, the CDR3 is TGTGCCAGCAGTCCCAACTATTACGAGCAGTACTTC.

The chain joins TRBV5-1 to TRBJ2-3; possibly TRBD2 for D (5 bases). The length of the CDR3 is 15 residues. Trimming took off 2 bases at V and 2 bases at J, with 12 bases between the two ends. CDR1 and CDR2 (germline): SGHRS, YFSETQ. This CDR3 reads CASSFSGVLTDTQYF. Here the CDR3 DNA reads TGCGCCAGCAGCTTCTCCGGGGTTCTCACAGATACGCAGTATTTT.

The rearrangement joins TRBV9 to TRBJ1-1; 7 bases align to TRBD1. CDR1 is SGDLS, CDR2 YYNGEE, per germline. V was pared by 3 bases and J by 0 bases, with 8 bases of the junction left unmatched. The CDR3 loop spans 16 amino acids. CDR3 nucleotides: TGTGCCAGCAGCGCAACCCGACAGGGCATGAACACTGAAGCTTTCTTT. It is translated as CASSATRQGMNTEAFF.

J is TRBJ2-5 and V is TRBV7-6; D is unresolved. There are 13 residues in the CDR3. Germline V gene data show CDR1 as SGHVS and CDR2 as FNYEAQ. Trimming pared 1 base from V and 7 bases from J, leaving 10 bases between. The CDR3 reads CASSLEPPGTQYF. For the CDR3, the DNA is TGTGCCAGCAGCTTAGAGCCGCCGGGGACCCAGTACTTC. The whole variable domain, filled in from reference TRBV7-6 and TRBJ2-5, reads GAGVSQSPRYKVTKRGQDVALRCDPISGHVSLYWYRQALGQGPEFLTYFNYEAQQDKSGLPNDRFSAERPEGSISTLTIQRTEQRDSAMYRCASSLEPPGTQYFGPGTRLLVL.

The CDR3 sequence is CASSSSSGANVLTF. In nucleotides, the CDR3 is TGTGCCAGCAGTTCCAGCTCTGGGGCCAACGTCCTGACTTTC. The V and J genes are TRBV27 and TRBJ2-6; no firm D call. The germline V gene has CDR1 MNHEY and CDR2 SMNVEV (reference sequence). Trimming took off 4 bases at V and 0 bases at J, with 4 bases between the two ends. The CDR3 loop spans 14 amino acids.

This clone was recorded only once. The V call is TRBV9, the J call TRBJ1-2, with TRBD1 matching 8 bases. J lost 5 bases, V lost 3 bases, and 6 bases had no gene match. The CDR3 spans 14 residues. Germline V CDR1 and CDR2: SGDLS, YYNGEE. This chain's CDR3 is CASSGAGTGYGYTF. The CDR3 nucleotides read TGTGCCAGCAGCGGAGCCGGGACAGGTTATGGCTACACCTTC.

The J gene is TRBJ1-2, the V gene TRBV25-1; TRBD1 is a possible D gene (5 bases). The germline V and J ends were trimmed by 2 bases and 8 bases, with 12 bases remaining between them. The CDR3 spans 13 residues. Germline CDR1 and CDR2: MGHDK and SYGVNS. The CDR3 DNA reads as TGTGCCAGCAGTGAACCGCAGGGTCGGGGCTACACCTTC. It yields the protein CASSEPQGRGYTF.

The genes are TRBV28 and TRBJ2-1; 13 nucleotides match TRBD2. CDR1 is MDHEN and CDR2 is SYDVKM in the germline V gene. There are 18 residues in the CDR3. The V gene end was trimmed by 3 bases and the J gene end by 5 bases; junction bases not matched to a gene: 10. CDR3 nucleotides: TGTGCCAGCAGTTTCGCCCTTTCAGGGACTAGCGGGGACAATGAGCAGTTCTTC. It specifies CASSFALSGTSGDNEQFF.

This chain links TRBV6-1 with TRBJ1-1; maybe TRBD1 (6 bases). The CDR3 runs 13 residues. Germline CDR1 and CDR2: MNHNS and SASEGT. Between the trimmed V and J ends, which lost 6 bases and 1 base, there was a span of 9 bases. The CDR3 region has the DNA TGTGCCAGCAGCTGGACAGCGAACACTGAAGCTTTCTTT. This gives the protein CASSWTANTEAFF.

V is TRBV11-1 and J is TRBJ2-3, with 8 bases fitting TRBD2. CDR3 size: 17 residues. Trimming cost V 4 bases and J 5 bases; bases outside gene matches: 14. Germline CDR1 and CDR2: SGHAT and FQDESV (reference sequence). The CDR3 protein is CASSSNHGTSIKDTQYF. The CDR3 DNA reads as TGTGCCAGCAGCTCAAACCATGGGACTAGTATTAAAGATACGCAGTATTTT.

The chain combines TRBV5-5 with TRBJ2-5; 12 bases match TRBD2. J lost 5 bases, V lost 0 bases, and 8 bases had no gene match. The CDR3 has 17 residues. CDR1 SGHKS and CDR2 YYEKEE come from the germline V gene (reference sequence). In nucleotides, the CDR3 is TGTGCCAGCAGCTTGGGTGCTAGCGGGGGGGCCCGGGAGACCCAGTACTTC. Its protein product is CASSLGASGGARETQYF.

The gene calls are TRBV7-2 and TRBJ1-6; D is unresolved. Germline loops: CDR1 SGHTA, CDR2 FQGNSA. The CDR3 is 16 amino acids. V lost 6 bases and J lost 9, with 21 bases in between. The CDR3, as DNA: TGTGCCAGCAGGTACCGCGAAAAACCTCCCGGTTCACCCCTCCACTTT. It translates to CASRYREKPPGSPLHF.

The V and J genes are TRBV27 and TRBJ2-3; D uncertain. The CDR3 loop spans 13 amino acids. V was clipped by 5 bases and J by 1 base, with 7 bases between them. Germline V CDR1 and CDR2: MNHEY, SMNVEV (reference sequence). Here the CDR3 DNA reads TGTGCCAGCAGTAGAGGAGGCACAGATACGCAGTATTTT. It yields the protein CASSRGGTDTQYF.

This rearrangement joins TRBV11-3 to TRBJ2-1, with D unresolved. Per the germline V gene, CDR1 is SGHNT and CDR2 is YENEEA. The V and J ends lost 5 bases and 3 bases respectively, with 8 bases between them. This CDR3 spans 13 amino acids. The CDR3 spells CASSPPNYNEQFF. The CDR3, as DNA: TGTGCCAGCAGCCCCCCTAACTACAATGAGCAGTTCTTC.

The chain recombines TRBV25-1 with TRBJ1-2, with D possibly matching TRBD1 (6 bases). Per the germline V gene, CDR1 is MGHDK and CDR2 is SYGVNS. Trimming cost V 4 bases and J 5 bases, with 11 bases left between them. This CDR3 spans 13 amino acids. The CDR3 nucleotides are TGTGCCAGCAGTGCGGGACACCTTTATGGCTACACCTTC. Its translation is CASSAGHLYGYTF.

Concerning this clone: At one of its ends the junction is not consistent with the germline gene, which may arise from a read error. The V and J genes are TRBV15 and TRBJ1-5; TRBD1 matches 7 bases. CDR1 LNHNV and CDR2 YYDKDF come from the germline V gene (reference sequence). The CDR3 runs 15 residues. The CDR3 sequence is CATSRVEGGNQPQHF. CDR3 bases: TGTGCCACCAGCAGAGTGGAAGGGGGCAACCAGCCCCAGCATTTT.

The chain links TRBV6-6 to TRBJ2-7; 8 bases are shared with TRBD1. V shed 5 bases and J 4 bases; nucleotides not matched to a gene: 4. CDR1 and CDR2 from the germline V gene are MNHNY and SVGAGI (reference sequence). The CDR3 has 13 residues. The DNA for the CDR3 is TGTGCCAGCAGTCTCCAGGGGGCTTACGAGCAGTACTTC. Translation gives CASSLQGAYEQYF.

This clone was counted only a few times. The chain has TRBV15 and TRBJ1-2; TRBD1 is a possible D gene (5 bases). Germline V CDR1 and CDR2: LNHNV, YYDKDF (reference sequence). Trimming shortened V by 1 base and J by 3 bases, and 12 bases separated the two germline ends. CDR3 length: 15 amino acids. This CDR3 is CATSRGRQLYYGYTF. The CDR3 DNA follows: TGTGCCACCAGCAGAGGTCGACAGCTCTACTATGGCTACACCTTC.

This rearrangement joins TRBV29-1 to TRBJ1-2; no clear D gene. Germline loops: CDR1 SQVTM, CDR2 ANQGSEA. There are 14 residues in the CDR3. V was pared by 4 bases and J by 2 bases, with 14 bases between. Written as DNA, the CDR3 is TGCAGCGTTGGGCCGGAGACGGAGAACTATGGCTACACCTTC. This sequence encodes CSVGPETENYGYTF. The full variable domain, rest sourced from reference TRBV29-1 and TRBJ1-2, is SAVISQKPSRDICQRGTSLTIQCQVDSQVTMMFWYRQQPGQSLTLIATANQGSEATYESGFVIDKFPISRPNLTFSTLTVSNMSPEDSSIYLCSVGPETENYGYTFGSGTRLTVV.

The chain is built from TRBV28 and TRBJ1-5, with 8 bases fitting TRBD1. Germline assignment: CDR1 MDHEN and CDR2 SYDVKM. The CDR3 has 13 residues. The V segment lost 6 bases and the J segment 4 bases; nucleotides outside the gene matches: 2. The CDR3 DNA reads TGTGCCAGCAGGCGACAGGGGAATCAGCCCCAGCATTTT. The encoded protein is CASRRQGNQPQHF.

The V gene is TRBV11-2, the J gene TRBJ2-2; D perhaps matches TRBD1 (5 bases). The germline gives CDR1 SGHAT, CDR2 FQNNGV. The V end lost 6 bases, the J end lost 0 bases, and 14 bases lay between the germline ends. This CDR3 is 16 amino acids long. CDR3 bases: TGTGCCAGCAGTCTTACAGGTACCACGAACACCGGGGAGCTGTTTTTT. Its protein is CASSLTGTTNTGELFF.

The genes are TRBV5-1 and TRBJ2-7, with a possible D match to TRBD1 (5 bases). The germline V gene has CDR1 SGHRS and CDR2 YFSETQ. The CDR3 length is 15 residues. Trimming shortened V by 0 bases and J by 4 bases, and 14 bases separated the two germline ends. The CDR3 DNA reads as TGCGCCAGCAGCTTGGAGGGGTCCAGAGGATACGAGCAGTACTTC. This gives the protein CASSLEGSRGYEQYF.

The V and J genes are TRBV15 and TRBJ1-1, with 7 nucleotides matching TRBD1. CDR3 length: 12 residues. CDR1 is LNHNV and CDR2 is YYDKDF in the germline V gene (reference sequence). V gave up 2 bases and J gave up 8 bases; unmatched junction bases: 2. The CDR3 nucleotides are TGTGCCACCAGCAGATTACAGGGGGAAGCTTTCTTT. It specifies CATSRLQGEAFF.

This chain uses TRBV9 with TRBJ2-1; 15 bases agree with TRBD2. The germline V gene has CDR1 SGDLS and CDR2 YYNGEE. Trimming removed 4 bases from V and 9 bases from J; junction bases left unmatched: 11. The length of the CDR3 is 17 residues. Here the CDR3 DNA reads TGTGCCAGCAGCTCGGGACTAGCGGGAGGAGGTCGGGGTGAGCAGTTCTTC. Protein: CASSSGLAGGGRGEQFF. The entire variable domain, with the rest obtained from reference TRBV9 and TRBJ2-1, is as follows: DSGVTQTPKHLITATGQRVTLRCSPRSGDLSVYWYQQSLDQGLQFLIQYYNGEERAKGNILERFSAQQFPDLHSELNLSSLELGDSALYFCASSSGLAGGGRGEQFFGPGTRLTVL.

The J gene is TRBJ1-5, the V gene TRBV2; weak D call: TRBD1 (6 bases). Germline CDR1 and CDR2: SNHLY and FYNNEI. The CDR3 has 15 residues. Trimming took off 2 bases at V and 3 bases at J, with 11 bases between the two ends. CDR3 bases: TGTGCCAGCAGTGAAAAGTCAGGGGTCAATCAGCCCCAGCATTTT. It encodes CASSEKSGVNQPQHF.

The chain combines TRBV10-3 with TRBJ2-7; 9 nucleotides agree with TRBD1. V lost 3 bases to trimming and J lost 1 base; unmatched junction nucleotides: 7. CDR3 size: 16 residues. Per the germline V gene, CDR1 is ENHRY and CDR2 is SYGVKD. CDR3 DNA sequence: TGTGCCATCAGTGACCCGGGACAGGGTTCGTCCTACGAGCAGTACTTC. Translating gives CAISDPGQGSSYEQYF.

This chain links TRBV6-1 with TRBJ1-4, with D hard to call. Trimming left V 4 bases short and J 7 bases short, with 10 bases between. The CDR3 has 13 residues. Germline V gene lookup returns CDR1 MNHNS and CDR2 SASEGT. The CDR3 DNA sequence: TGTGCCAGCAGTGGAGGAGGAGGTGAAAAACTGTTTTTT. Translation: CASSGGGGEKLFF.

The chain uses TRBV2 and TRBJ1-5; D gene ambiguous. Germline V lookup: CDR1 SNHLY, CDR2 FYNNEI. The CDR3 loop spans 15 amino acids. With 4 bases removed from V and 0 bases from J, the gap between germline ends came to 10 bases. The DNA of the CDR3 is TGTGCCAGCAGTGGAGCCAGAAATAGCAATCAGCCCCAGCATTTT. It encodes CASSGARNSNQPQHF.